This T cell receptor (beta chain) stems from a study of CD8 T cells in ankylosing spondylitis. Overall study results and limits: Disease-linked clones had a CD8+ phenotype and relatively low frequency in peripheral blood. Ankylosing spondylitis blood seemed to carry a telltale TCR beta motif made of under ten highly homologous variants.

To note about this clonotype: No antigen is known for it.

TCRdb analysed the 5' RACE reads with MiXCR anew, one entry per CDR3 protein. The top ten clones hold approximately 0.93% of a sample with under 450,000 distinct CDR3 sequences, roughly 17% of them seen once. The sequence was collected from a male donor with ankylosing spondylitis. Sequenced: blood, either unsorted or a sorted T cell fraction (not recorded which).

Here the CDR3 DNA reads TGCGCCAGCAGCTTGGAGGCTGCGAGCAATGAGCAGTTCTTC. It yields the protein CASSLEAASNEQFF. V is TRBV5-1 and J is TRBJ2-1; the D is unclear. V lost 0 bases and J 6 bases, leaving 10 bases between the germline ends. Germline V gene data show CDR1 as SGHRS and CDR2 as YFSETQ. The CDR3 extends over 14 amino acids.